The subject of this entry is one T cell receptor beta chain. The CDR3 spans 16 residues. Looked up from germline, CDR1 is LNHDA and CDR2 is SQIVND (reference sequence). With V trimmed by 0 bases and J by 11 bases, 12 bases remained unmatched. This entry is derived from a study of T cell repertoires in cytomegalovirus infection. In the study overall: Public TCR beta signatures indicated both CMV infection and matching HLA type.

TCRdb re-called the reads with MiXCR, one entry per CDR3 protein. Here the sample spans approximately 190,000 distinct CDR3 sequences, 28% being singletons. Sequencing input: PBMCs. The TCR comes from a human donor in good health (CMV status not recorded). Some clones in this sample may be carry-over from other donors' samples. The chain couples TRBV19 to TRBJ2-1, with 8 bases lining up with TRBD2. The CDR3 DNA reads TGTGCCAGTAGTATAGATTATCGGGGGGGGGTTGAAAAGCAGTTCTTC. This gives the protein CASSIDYRGGVEKQFF.